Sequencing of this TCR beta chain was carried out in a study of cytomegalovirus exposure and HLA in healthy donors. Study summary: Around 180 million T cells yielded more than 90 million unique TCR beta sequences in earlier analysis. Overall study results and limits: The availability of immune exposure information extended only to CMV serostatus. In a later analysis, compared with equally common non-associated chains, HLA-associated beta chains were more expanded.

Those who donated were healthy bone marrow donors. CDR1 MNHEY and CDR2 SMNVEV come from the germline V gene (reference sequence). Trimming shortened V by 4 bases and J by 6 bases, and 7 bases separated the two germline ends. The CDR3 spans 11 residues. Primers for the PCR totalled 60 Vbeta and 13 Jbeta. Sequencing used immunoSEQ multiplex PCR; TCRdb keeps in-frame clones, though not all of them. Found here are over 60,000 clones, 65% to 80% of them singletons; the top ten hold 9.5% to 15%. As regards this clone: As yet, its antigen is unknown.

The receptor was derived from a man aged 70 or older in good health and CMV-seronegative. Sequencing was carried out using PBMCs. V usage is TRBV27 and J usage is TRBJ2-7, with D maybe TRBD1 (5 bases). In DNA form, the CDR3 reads TGTGCCAGCAGTTCAGGGTTCGAGCAGTACTTC. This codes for CASSSGFEQYF.